The 3 T cell receptor beta chains given below trace back to one sample, sequenced in a study of shared clonotypes between healthy human individuals (dated by TCRdb to between 2020 and 2021). The library was built by means of the immunoSEQ multiplex PCR assay. TCRdb took over this immuneACCESS table, retaining in-frame rearrangements with V and J assigned. Such tables are incomplete; in checked studies, under half of the missing clones stem from an unresolved V gene, and the remainder is unexplained. Across this sample there are roughly 1,500,000 clones, with 95% to 99% seen only once. The ten largest clones take up approximately 0.45% of the sample. What was sequenced was naive CD4+ T cells sorted from blood. Per the publication, the cell subset or site label means: CD45RA+ positively selected. The receptors come from a young man in good health.

This chain uses TRBV11-2 with TRBJ2-6; the D gene is possibly TRBD1 (6 bases). Germline values: CDR1 SGHAT, CDR2 FQNNGV. The germline V and J ends were trimmed by 1 base and 1 base, with 14 bases remaining between them. The CDR3 is made up of 18 amino acids. CDR3 in DNA: TGTGCCAGCAGCTTAGTAGGCAGGGGAAGGTCTGGGGCCAACGTCCTGACTTTC. Amino acid sequence: CASSLVGRGRSGANVLTF. Filled out from reference TRBV11-2 and TRBJ2-6, the complete variable domain reads EAGVAQSPRYKIIEKRQSVAFWCNPISGHATLYWYQQILGQGPKLLIQFQNNGVVDDSQLPKDRFSAERLKGVDSTLKIQPAKLEDSAVYLCASSLVGRGRSGANVLTFGAGSRLTVL.

This sequence joins TRBV7-3 and TRBJ2-7; TRBD2 matches at 9 bases. The CDR3 runs to 14 residues. Trimming took 1 base from V and 6 from J; bases not matched to a gene: 4. CDR1 is SGHTA and CDR2 is FQGTGA in the germline V gene. CDR3 in amino acids: CASSLIAGVGEQYF. The CDR3 bases are TGTGCCAGCAGCTTAATAGCGGGAGTGGGCGAGCAGTACTTC.

V and J are TRBV27 and TRBJ2-3; 9 bases map to TRBD2. This CDR3 comprises 17 residues. The germline V gene has CDR1 MNHEY and CDR2 SMNVEV (reference sequence). V was pared by 5 bases and J by 5 bases, with 14 bases of the junction left unmatched. The CDR3 reads CASSPDYSGSGGDTQYF. The CDR3 coding sequence is TGTGCCAGCAGTCCTGATTATAGCGGGAGCGGTGGAGATACGCAGTATTTT.